In its sample, the clone carrying this TCR beta chain was seen once. The DNA is omitted, as the CDR3 cannot be located on it reliably, and the CDR3 follows TCRdb's listing. The sample comes from a study of blood T cell repertoires in COVID-19. Turning to the study itself: The United States, Italy and Spain supplied acute and convalescent COVID-19 samples. PBMCs, B-cell-depleted T cells, or T cells provided the cDNA or gDNA that made up the material.

Enrolment of Seattle patients took place during active infection, and they were followed longitudinally. Per the study methods: It was from reference gene primer amplification that nucleated cell counts were estimated. TCRdb's table, derived via immunoSEQ multiplex PCR, lists solely in-frame clones and lacks some. V, J and clone size are taken as reported in that table, and D and trimming were inferred from the DNA itself. The sample holds under 110,000 clones, about three quarters seen once. The origin of this receptor is an elderly man with COVID-19, enrolled during active disease. Sequenced material: peripheral blood.

CDR3 loop: CASSIVGQGSARYF. This chain links TRBV19 with TRBJ2-7; no check of the table's D call, TRBD1, against the DNA was made. Germline values: CDR1 LNHDA, CDR2 SQIVND (reference sequence). The CDR3 is 14 amino acids long, termini counted.